The entry that follows covers one T cell receptor (beta chain) sequence. Antigen unknown. This sample stems from a study of a mutant IDH1 vaccine in newly diagnosed glioma. Study-wide context: There were roughly 62% males and around 38% females among treated patients, whose mean age was approximately 40 years. The therapy given earlier, which was standard therapy, consisted of radiotherapy, temozolomide, or both, and most of the patients received both.

CDR1 is MNHNY, CDR2 SVGAGI, per germline (reference sequence). Trimming stripped 6 bases from V and 6 bases from J, with 15 bases between. The CDR3 sequence is 15 residues long. Time point of the sample: baseline, week 1 (first vaccination visit). Treatment described: pre-vaccination baseline after standard-of-care therapy. Using immunoSEQ multiplex PCR, the repertoire was profiled, and TCRdb retains in-frame clones only, with some absent. This sample yields tens of thousands of clones, of which about four fifths are seen a single time; 7% to 8% belongs to the top ten. Study conclusions and caveats: Immune responses induced by vaccination arose in around 93% of the patients. Pseudoprogression apparently lacked any relation to changes in top peripheral T cell clonotypes.

The chain joins TRBV6-6 to TRBJ1-6, with D possibly TRBD1 on 6 matching bases. This material consisted of PBMCs, taken from a glioma patient treated with radiotherapy, temozolomide or both. This receptor was obtained from a woman in her 50s with glioma. CDR3 in amino acids: CASSLGGSGNSPLHF. In DNA form, the CDR3 reads TGTGCCAGCAGCTTGGGGGGCAGTGGTAATTCACCCCTCCACTTT.